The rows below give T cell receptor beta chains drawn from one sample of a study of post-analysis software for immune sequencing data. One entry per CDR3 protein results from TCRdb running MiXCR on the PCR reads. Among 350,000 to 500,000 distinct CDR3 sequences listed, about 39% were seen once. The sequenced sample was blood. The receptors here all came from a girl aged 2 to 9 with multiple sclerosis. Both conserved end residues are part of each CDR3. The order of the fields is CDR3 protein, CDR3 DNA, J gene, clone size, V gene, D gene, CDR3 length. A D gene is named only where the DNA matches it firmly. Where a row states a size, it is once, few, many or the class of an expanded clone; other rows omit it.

CDR3: CASSLVSATNEKLFF; DNA: TGCGCCAGCAGCTTGGTTTCCGCAACTAATGAAAAACTGTTTTTT; J: TRBJ1-4; size: NA; V: TRBV5-1; D: NA; length: 15
CDR3: CASSLAGGLLLSSYNEQFF; DNA: TGCGCCAGCAGCTTGGCGGGCGGACTACTCTTGAGCTCCTACAATGAGCAGTTCTTC; J: TRBJ2-1; size: NA; V: TRBV5-1; D: NA; length: 19
CDR3: CSAREGLPSKQFF; DNA: TGCAGTGCTAGAGAAGGACTCCCGAGTAAGCAGTTCTTC; J: TRBJ2-1; size: NA; V: TRBV20-1; D: NA; length: 13
CDR3: CASSLAKGGQTNSPLHF; DNA: TGTGCCAGCAGCTTAGCGAAGGGGGGCCAGACGAATTCACCCCTCCACTTT; J: TRBJ1-6; size: NA; V: TRBV7-9; D: NA; length: 17
CDR3: CASKVRDDPFCTF; DNA: TGTGCCAGCAAGGTTCGGGACGATCCCTTCTGCACCTTC; J: TRBJ1-2; size: NA; V: TRBV2; D: NA; length: 13
CDR3: CAISERGSDYGYTF; DNA: TGTGCCATCAGTGAGCGGGGGTCGGACTATGGCTACACCTTC; J: TRBJ1-2; size: NA; V: TRBV10-3; D: NA; length: 14
CDR3: CASSFWNREAYEQYF; DNA: TGTGCCAGCAGTTTTTGGAACAGGGAGGCCTACGAGCAGTACTTC; J: TRBJ2-7; size: NA; V: TRBV27; D: NA; length: 15
CDR3: CASSSLDQYEQYF; DNA: TGTGCCAGCAGCTCCCTCGACCAGTACGAGCAGTACTTC; J: TRBJ2-7; size: NA; V: TRBV7-9; D: NA; length: 13
CDR3: CSALQASYNEQFF; DNA: TGCAGTGCCTTACAGGCCTCCTACAATGAGCAGTTCTTC; J: TRBJ2-1; size: NA; V: TRBV20-1; D: NA; length: 13
CDR3: CASSEYMGCEQYF; DNA: TGTGCCAGCAGTGAATATATGGGATGCGAGCAGTACTTC; J: TRBJ2-7; size: few; V: TRBV25-1; D: NA; length: 13
CDR3: CASSNGRTYNSPLHF; DNA: TGTGCCAGCAGCAACGGACGGACCTATAATTCACCCCTCCACTTT; J: TRBJ1-6; size: NA; V: TRBV6-5; D: NA; length: 15
CDR3: CSVVEGRTYEQYF; DNA: TGCAGCGTTGTCGAGGGGAGGACCTACGAGCAGTACTTC; J: TRBJ2-7; size: NA; V: TRBV29-1; D: NA; length: 13
CDR3: CASSRENSNQPQHF; DNA: TGTGCCAGCAGCCGGGAGAATAGCAATCAGCCCCAGCATTTT; J: TRBJ1-5; size: NA; V: TRBV7-9; D: NA; length: 14
CDR3: CSAIVLAGGQETQYF; DNA: TGCAGTGCTATAGTCCTAGCGGGGGGGCAAGAGACTCAGTACTTC; J: TRBJ2-5; size: NA; V: TRBV20-1; D: TRBD2; length: 15
CDR3: CASSSWQTNEQFF; DNA: TGCGCCAGCAGTTCTTGGCAGACCAATGAGCAGTTCTTC; J: TRBJ2-1; size: few; V: TRBV10-1; D: NA; length: 13
CDR3: CATSRDPQYEQYF; DNA: TGTGCCACCAGCAGAGATCCCCAATACGAGCAGTACTTC; J: TRBJ2-7; size: few; V: TRBV15; D: NA; length: 13
CDR3: CASRHAGREGNEQFF; DNA: TGTGCCAGCAGGCACGCCGGGAGGGAAGGGAATGAGCAGTTCTTC; J: TRBJ2-1; size: NA; V: TRBV6-2/TRBV6-3; D: TRBD2; length: 15
CDR3: CASSLSRSGVDNEQFF; DNA: TGTGCCAGCAGTTTAAGTCGGTCAGGGGTAGACAATGAGCAGTTCTTC; J: TRBJ2-1; size: NA; V: TRBV28; D: NA; length: 16
CDR3: CASGEDWGNIQYF; DNA: TGTGCCAGCGGTGAGGATTGGGGGAACATTCAGTACTTC; J: TRBJ2-4; size: NA; V: TRBV28; D: NA; length: 13
CDR3: CSARDPRFNQPQHF; DNA: TGCAGTGCTAGAGATCCTAGGTTCAATCAGCCCCAGCATTTT; J: TRBJ1-5; size: NA; V: TRBV20-1; D: NA; length: 14
CDR3: CASSRGTSGARADTQYF; DNA: TGTGCCAGCAGTCGTGGGACTAGCGGGGCACGGGCAGATACGCAGTATTTT; J: TRBJ2-3; size: NA; V: TRBV7-9; D: TRBD2; length: 17
CDR3: CASSLTLPQGSTDTQYF; DNA: TGTGCCAGCAGTTTAACCCTCCCGCAGGGGAGCACAGATACGCAGTATTTT; J: TRBJ2-3; size: few; V: TRBV27; D: NA; length: 17
CDR3: CASSETNQPQHF; DNA: TGTGCCAGCAGTGAAACTAATCAGCCCCAGCATTTT; J: TRBJ1-5; size: NA; V: TRBV2; D: NA; length: 12
CDR3: CASSGGTYLPGYTF; DNA: TGCGCCAGCAGCGGCGGGACCTACCTTCCGGGCTACACCTTC; J: TRBJ1-2; size: NA; V: TRBV5-1; D: NA; length: 14
CDR3: CSAFPSDYNEQFF; DNA: TGCAGTGCTTTCCCTTCGGACTACAATGAGCAGTTCTTC; J: TRBJ2-1; size: NA; V: TRBV20-1; D: NA; length: 13
CDR3: CASSQPAQGTPETQYF; DNA: TGCGCCAGCAGCCAACCGGCACAGGGGACACCAGAGACCCAGTACTTC; J: TRBJ2-5; size: few; V: TRBV4-1; D: TRBD1; length: 16
CDR3: CASSFGTEAFF; DNA: TGTGCCAGCAGTTTCGGTACTGAAGCTTTCTTT; J: TRBJ1-1; size: NA; V: TRBV12-3/TRBV12-4; D: NA; length: 11
CDR3: CASSLYHGGYEQYF; DNA: TGCGCCAGCAGCTTGTATCATGGCGGATACGAGCAGTACTTC; J: TRBJ2-7; size: NA; V: TRBV5-1; D: NA; length: 14
CDR3: CSVEDRVGAPTGNEQFF; DNA: TGCAGCGTTGAAGATAGGGTTGGGGCACCGACGGGCAATGAGCAGTTCTTC; J: TRBJ2-1; size: NA; V: TRBV29-1; D: NA; length: 17
CDR3: CASSRAYNEQFF; DNA: TGTGCCAGCAGCCGGGCTTACAATGAGCAGTTCTTC; J: TRBJ2-1; size: NA; V: TRBV7-6; D: NA; length: 12
CDR3: CASSQDLLRGRGNQPQHF; DNA: TGCGCCAGCAGCCAAGATCTCCTCAGGGGTAGGGGCAATCAGCCCCAGCATTTT; J: TRBJ1-5; size: NA; V: TRBV4-1; D: NA; length: 18
CDR3: CASSSWHFKNIQYF; DNA: TGTGCCAGCAGCTCGTGGCATTTCAAAAACATTCAGTACTTC; J: TRBJ2-4; size: NA; V: TRBV7-3; D: NA; length: 14
CDR3: CASSSSSGRSNEQFF; DNA: TGTGCCAGCAGTTCCTCTAGCGGGAGGTCCAATGAGCAGTTCTTC; J: TRBJ2-1; size: NA; V: TRBV12-3/TRBV12-4; D: TRBD2; length: 15
CDR3: CASRSQGEYSNQPQHF; DNA: TGTGCCAGCAGGTCTCAGGGGGAATATAGCAATCAGCCCCAGCATTTT; J: TRBJ1-5; size: NA; V: TRBV12-3/TRBV12-4; D: TRBD1; length: 16
CDR3: CATLRDQETQYF; DNA: TGTGCCACCCTCCGGGACCAAGAGACCCAGTACTTC; J: TRBJ2-5; size: NA; V: TRBV25-1; D: NA; length: 12
CDR3: CASSTAGGRGEQYF; DNA: TGTGCCAGCAGCACCGCCGGCGGCAGGGGCGAGCAGTACTTC; J: TRBJ2-7; size: few; V: TRBV12-3/TRBV12-4; D: NA; length: 14
CDR3: CTSRRRALSTYEQYF; DNA: TGTACCAGCAGACGCCGGGCCCTCTCCACCTACGAGCAGTACTTC; J: TRBJ2-7; size: NA; V: TRBV6-2/TRBV6-3; D: NA; length: 15
CDR3: CVSSYSFWGGQEFF; DNA: TGTGTCAGCAGTTACTCGTTCTGGGGCGGCCAGGAGTTCTTC; J: TRBJ2-1; size: NA; V: TRBV6-5; D: NA; length: 14
CDR3: CASSTSGISTDTQYF; DNA: TGTGCCAGCAGCACAAGCGGAATTAGCACAGATACGCAGTATTTT; J: TRBJ2-3; size: NA; V: TRBV7-3; D: NA; length: 15
CDR3: CASSLGYRLFF; DNA: TGTGCCAGCAGTTTGGGGTACAGACTGTTTTTT; J: TRBJ1-4; size: NA; V: TRBV12-3/TRBV12-4; D: NA; length: 11
CDR3: CSARDARGETQYF; DNA: TGCAGTGCTAGAGACGCCAGGGGAGAGACCCAGTACTTC; J: TRBJ2-5; size: NA; V: TRBV20-1; D: NA; length: 13
CDR3: CAIGTPNQETQYF; DNA: TGTGCCATCGGGACACCAAACCAAGAGACCCAGTACTTC; J: TRBJ2-5; size: NA; V: TRBV24-1; D: NA; length: 13
CDR3: CASSYKAYPGGSSYNEQFF; DNA: TGTGCCAGCAGTTACAAAGCGTATCCTGGGGGCAGCTCCTACAATGAGCAGTTCTTC; J: TRBJ2-1; size: NA; V: TRBV6-2/TRBV6-3; D: NA; length: 19
CDR3: CASSQDGTLARETQYF; DNA: TGCGCCAGCAGCCAAGACGGGACACTAGCGAGGGAGACCCAGTACTTC; J: TRBJ2-5; size: few; V: TRBV4-1; D: NA; length: 16
CDR3: CASSFSDNGYTF; DNA: TGTGCCAGCAGCTTTTCGGACAATGGCTACACCTTC; J: TRBJ1-2; size: NA; V: TRBV7-9; D: NA; length: 12
CDR3: CASSPGRITYEQYF; DNA: TGTGCCAGCAGCCCAGGACGGATCACCTACGAGCAGTACTTC; J: TRBJ2-7; size: NA; V: TRBV7-9; D: NA; length: 14
CDR3: CASSLARFLGDNEQFF; DNA: TGCGCCAGCAGCTTGGCCCGATTTCTCGGGGACAATGAGCAGTTCTTC; J: TRBJ2-1; size: NA; V: TRBV5-1; D: NA; length: 16
CDR3: CASSPGQSSYNSPLHF; DNA: TGTGCCAGCAGTCCGGGACAGAGCTCCTATAATTCACCCCTCCACTTT; J: TRBJ1-6; size: few; V: TRBV12-3/TRBV12-4; D: TRBD1; length: 16
CDR3: CASSQRRGASGGTDTQYF; DNA: TGCGCCAGCAGCCAGAGGCGAGGGGCTAGCGGGGGCACAGATACGCAGTATTTT; J: TRBJ2-3; size: NA; V: TRBV4-1; D: TRBD2; length: 18
CDR3: CASSYSWTGGSTEAFF; DNA: TGTGCCAGCAGTTACTCGTGGACAGGGGGGAGCACTGAAGCTTTCTTT; J: TRBJ1-1; size: NA; V: TRBV6-5; D: TRBD1; length: 16
CDR3: CATSDWRPRETQYF; DNA: TGTGCCACCAGTGATTGGCGGCCGCGGGAGACCCAGTACTTC; J: TRBJ2-5; size: few; V: TRBV24-1; D: NA; length: 14
CDR3: CASSHGRGQGGGERDRNQPQHF; DNA: TGCGCCAGCAGCCACGGTAGAGGACAGGGAGGTGGTGAGAGGGATCGCAATCAGCCCCAGCATTTT; J: TRBJ1-5; size: few; V: TRBV5-1; D: TRBD1; length: 22
CDR3: CASSPLTAGTGNEQFF; DNA: TGTGCCAGCAGTCCACTAACAGCCGGGACAGGGAACGAGCAGTTCTTC; J: TRBJ2-1; size: NA; V: TRBV12-3/TRBV12-4; D: TRBD1; length: 16
CDR3: CSASIQRDYEQYF; DNA: TGCAGTGCTAGTATCCAGCGGGACTACGAGCAGTACTTC; J: TRBJ2-7; size: NA; V: TRBV20-1; D: TRBD2; length: 13